Given below is one TCR beta chain in context. Its matching antigen is unknown. This sample stems from a study of T cell responses to AZD1222 COVID-19 vaccine. Across the whole study: Timing groups of about 4 and about 12 weeks for second doses were pooled. Whole-study findings and limits: Elevations in Spike-specific TCR breadth and depth followed administration of two AZD1222 doses. At baseline, just five to seven AZD1222 recipients tested seropositive. Repertoire samples came only from after the peak T cell response.

Sequenced by immunoSEQ multiplex PCR; TCRdb stores in-frame clones only, minus some. This table holds 150,000 to 200,000 clones, 85% to 90% found once. The CDR3 spans 15 residues. CDR1 and CDR2 (germline): MNHEY, SVGAGI. The germline V and J ends were trimmed by 0 bases and 7 bases, with 12 bases remaining between them. The V gene is TRBV6-5, the J gene TRBJ1-4; D not resolved. Sequencing was performed on peripheral blood, taken on day 0 of AZD1222 vaccination. This TCR derives from an adult in good health. Here the CDR3 DNA reads TGTGCCAGCAGTTACTCGAAAAAGTTGGGTGAAAAACTGTTTTTT. It encodes CASSYSKKLGEKLFF.